This T cell receptor (beta chain) was captured by sequencing in a study of T cells after yellow fever vaccination. Study background: The SMART-Seq v4 Ultra Low Input method served to prepare the low-cell-number fractions. General study findings and limits: A small share of clonotypes appeared in both CD4 and CD8 compartments. Reappearance after the booster was observed for most primary-vaccination clones (about 96% CD4, more than 70% CD8).

This clonotype was seen many times. What it binds is unknown. Using its own MiXCR run on the 5' RACE reads, TCRdb lists one record per CDR3 protein. The sample yields hundreds of thousands of distinct CDR3 sequences, more than 9% seen once. This TCR was sampled from a young man who received the YFV17D yellow fever vaccine. Sequenced here: PBMCs, sampled on the day of the yellow fever booster vaccination.

CDR3 in DNA: TGCGCCAGCAGCTTGGCCCCTGGAGGCAATCAGCCCCAGCATTTT. It codes for CASSLAPGGNQPQHF. The chain joins TRBV5-1 to TRBJ1-5; the D is unclear. The germline V gene has CDR1 SGHRS and CDR2 YFSETQ. V was pared by 0 bases and J by 2 bases, with 9 bases between. There are 15 residues in the CDR3. The full variable domain, in which reference TRBV5-1 and TRBJ1-5 provide the parts outside the CDR3, is KAGVTQTPRYLIKTRGQQVTLSCSPISGHRSVSWYQQTPGQGLQFLFEYFSETQRNKGNFPGRFSGRQFSNSRSEMNVSTLELGDSALYLCASSLAPGGNQPQHFGDGTRLSIL.